Listed here are 29 T cell receptor beta chains from one sample, sequenced in a study of blood T cells in healthy people across ages (dated by TCRdb to 2015 to 2017). Library generation was performed with 5' RACE. The listed sequencing device is Illumina HiSeq 2500. A second roughly 7 to 11 cycle PCR used a sample-barcoded 5' primer and a J-beta primer mix. Using fastp trimming at Q25 and MiXCR clonotype assembly, TCRdb reanalyzed the public sequencing data and kept in-frame beta chains. Here each entry gathers all rows of one CDR3 protein and keeps the most common genes and DNA. Recorded for this sample are approximately 850,000 distinct CDR3 sequences; around 42% of them occurred a single time. The ten largest clonotypes hold roughly 19% of the sample. The sample taken for sequencing was blood. The receptors derive from a man aged 55 to 70 in good health.

The chain has TRBV5-5 and TRBJ2-7; a possible D gene is TRBD1 (5 bases). This CDR3 is 18 amino acids long. The germline V gene has CDR1 SGHKS and CDR2 YYEKEE (reference sequence). V lost 2 bases to trimming and J lost 0 bases, with 21 bases between them. The CDR3 nucleotides read TGTGCCAGCAGCTTAAAGTCTTTGACGCAGGGCTACTCCTACGAGCAGTACTTC. Its translation: CASSLKSLTQGYSYEQYF.

To note about this clonotype: One junction end does not reproduce the germline sequence, and a read error may be involved. V is TRBV27 and J is TRBJ2-7; 7 nucleotides align to TRBD1. The germline CDR1 and CDR2 sequences are MNHEY and SMNVEV (reference sequence). The CDR3 runs to 17 residues. CDR3 coding DNA: TGTGCCAGCAGTCACCAGGGGGTTGGTGGGGTTACCTACGAGCGGTACTTC. This encodes CASSHQGVGGVTYERYF.

This clonotype was found a few times. The J gene is TRBJ2-7, the V gene TRBV4-1, with TRBD1 matching over 7 bases. V lost 4 bases to trimming and J lost 0 bases; unmatched junction nucleotides: 3. The CDR3 is 14 residues long. Looked up from germline, CDR1 is MGHRA and CDR2 is YSYEKL. The CDR3 loop reads CASSRPGGSYEQYF. CDR3 sequence (DNA): TGCGCCAGCAGCCGTCCAGGGGGCTCCTACGAGCAGTACTTC.

The chain combines TRBV12-3 or TRBV12-4 with TRBJ2-7; TRBD2 matches at 8 bases. V shed 6 bases, J shed 4 bases, and the junction held 8 bases outside the gene matches. The CDR3 has 14 residues. The CDR3 spells CASSISGGWYEQYF. CDR3 nucleotides: TGTGCCAGCAGCATAAGCGGGGGCTGGTACGAGCAGTACTTC.

This sequence joins TRBV6-6 and TRBJ2-5, with TRBD1 matching over 9 bases. The J call is uncertain, as TRBJ2-7 better fits the DNA end. The germline CDR1 and CDR2 sequences are MNHNY and SVGAGI (reference sequence). CDR3 length: 17 residues. The CDR3 is CASSSSTDDRGVSEQYF. The CDR3 nucleotides are TGTGCCAGCAGCTCATCAACCGACGACAGGGGGGTCAGCGAGCAGTACTTC.

The chain joins TRBV18 to TRBJ2-1; the D is unclear. Trimming cost V 0 bases and J 5 bases, with 11 bases left between them. Per the germline V gene, CDR1 is KGHSH and CDR2 is LQKENI. The CDR3 runs 15 residues. The CDR3 coding sequence is TGTGCCAGCTCACCACCCAGTCTAAAGGACAATGAGCAGTTCTTC. Amino acids: CASSPPSLKDNEQFF.

The sample holds a few counts of this clonotype. The chain combines TRBV7-2 with TRBJ2-5; tentatively, D is TRBD2 (7 bases). The V gene lost 4 bases and the J gene lost 4 bases, with 16 bases spanning the gap. Germline V gene data show CDR1 as SGHTA and CDR2 as FQGNSA. CDR3 size: 15 residues. DNA for the CDR3: TGTGCCAGCAGCTATACGGGGGGCGCCTTAGAGACCCAGTACTTC. This translates into CASSYTGGALETQYF. The full variable domain, completed using reference TRBV7-2 and TRBJ2-5, is GAGVSQSPSNKVTEKGKDVELRCDPISGHTALYWYRQSLGQGLEFLIYFQGNSAPDKSGLPSDRFSAERTGGSVSTLTIQRTQQEDSAVYLCASSYTGGALETQYFGPGTRLLVL.

The J gene is TRBJ1-2, the V gene TRBV6-6; the match to TRBD1 covers 7 bases. V shed 5 bases, J shed 2 bases, and the junction held 5 bases outside the gene matches. The CDR3 runs to 14 residues. From germline, CDR1 is MNHNY and CDR2 SVGAGI (reference sequence). The CDR3 is CASSLPGQNYGYTF. In DNA form, the CDR3 reads TGTGCCAGCAGTCTACCGGGACAGAACTATGGCTACACCTTC.

The rearrangement uses TRBV20-1 and TRBJ1-1; D not resolved. V lost 5 bases to trimming and J lost 2 bases, with 12 bases between them. The CDR3 runs to 13 residues. The germline gives CDR1 DFQATT, CDR2 SNEGSKA (reference sequence). In nucleotides, the CDR3 is TGCAGTGCTTCGAAGACGGTTAACACTGAAGCTTTCTTT. It is translated as CSASKTVNTEAFF.

V is TRBV18 and J is TRBJ2-3; possibly TRBD1 for D (6 bases). V was pared by 3 bases and J by 4 bases, with 14 bases between. The CDR3 totals 15 residues. Germline V gene sequence: CDR1 KGHSH, CDR2 LQKENI. CDR3 amino acids: CASSPGAGVADTQYF. CDR3 nucleotide sequence: TGTGCCAGCTCACCCGGGGCAGGGGTAGCAGATACGCAGTATTTT.

The CDR3 DNA sequence: TGCGCCACCCAAGGGGGGTCTGAGTACAATGAGCAGTTCTTC. It is translated as CATQGGSEYNEQFF. The V and J genes are TRBV4-1 and TRBJ2-1; D assignment may be TRBD1 or TRBD2 (6 bases each). V dropped 10 bases and J dropped 4 bases, with 17 bases sitting between them. The CDR3 is 14 residues long. CDR1 and CDR2 from the germline V gene are MGHRA and YSYEKL.

The CDR3 is CASSLLRSGELFF. The CDR3 nucleotides read TGTGCCAGCAGCTTGTTGAGGTCCGGGGAGCTGTTTTTT. The V gene is TRBV5-5, the J gene TRBJ2-2, with D hard to call. CDR3 size: 13 residues. Trimming left V 1 base short and J 6 bases short, with 7 bases between. Germline loops: CDR1 SGHKS, CDR2 YYEKEE (reference sequence).

This chain uses TRBV5-5 with TRBJ1-2; D not resolved. V shed 6 bases and J shed 2 bases, with 11 bases lying between them. Germline assignment: CDR1 SGHKS and CDR2 YYEKEE (reference sequence). The CDR3 loop spans 13 amino acids. The CDR3 DNA follows: TGTGCCAGCACCACTCGTGGGAACTATGGCTACACCTTC. Amino acids: CASTTRGNYGYTF.

The chain recombines TRBV12-3 or TRBV12-4 with TRBJ1-6; 9 nucleotides agree with TRBD1. The junction had 8 bases not matched to a gene; V was cut back by 1 base and J by 10 bases. This CDR3 comprises 16 residues. The CDR3 spells CASSLGWDRVGSPLHF. CDR3 bases: TGTGCCAGCAGTTTAGGTTGGGACAGGGTAGGGTCACCCCTCCACTTT.

This clonotype was counted a few times. The chain links TRBV7-2 to TRBJ1-2, with D perhaps TRBD1 (5 bases). The CDR3 has 14 amino acids. Germline values: CDR1 SGHTA, CDR2 FQGNSA. Trimming pared 5 bases from V and 5 bases from J, leaving 15 bases between. The CDR3 loop reads CASSINTGLYGYTF. Here the CDR3 DNA reads TGTGCCAGCAGCATAAATACGGGACTGTATGGCTACACCTTC.

In its sample, this clonotype was seen once. The chain links TRBV7-8 to TRBJ1-5, with D possibly TRBD1 on 6 matching bases. CDR1 SGHVS and CDR2 FQNEAQ come from the germline V gene. The CDR3 is 14 amino acids. Between the trimmed V and J ends, which lost 5 bases and 6 bases, there was a span of 14 bases. The CDR3, as DNA: TGTGCCAGCAGCCCAGTGGGGGGCGGTCAGCCCCAGCATTTT. This translates into CASSPVGGGQPQHF.

This clonotype appeared a few times. This rearrangement joins TRBV6-2 or TRBV6-3 to TRBJ2-7; 10 positions agree with TRBD2. CDR3 length: 16 amino acids. Germline V gives CDR1 MNHEY, CDR2 SVGEGT. The junction had 10 bases not matched to a gene; V was cut back by 5 bases and J by 3 bases. This CDR3 is CASSPRASGGHYEQYF. DNA of the CDR3: TGTGCCAGCAGTCCCCGGGCTAGCGGGGGCCACTACGAGCAGTACTTC.

The count of this clonotype is one. This chain joins TRBV27 and TRBJ2-6, with TRBD2 identical over 8 bases. From germline, CDR1 is MNHEY and CDR2 SMNVEV (reference sequence). V was pared by 5 bases and J by 9 bases, with 15 bases of the junction left unmatched. The CDR3 has 17 amino acids. Here the CDR3 reads CASSLVPRTGLVNVLTF. Written as DNA, the CDR3 is TGTGCCAGCAGTCTCGTTCCCCGAACGGGACTAGTCAACGTCCTGACTTTC. Combining the CDR3 with reference TRBV27 and TRBJ2-6 gives the whole variable domain EAQVTQNPRYLITVTGKKLTVTCSQNMNHEYMSWYRQDPGLGLRQIYYSMNVEVTDKGDVPEGYKVSRKEKRNFPLILESPSPNQTSLYFCASSLVPRTGLVNVLTFGAGSRLTVL.

This chain joins TRBV7-2 and TRBJ2-3; 8 bases line up with TRBD2. Trimming removed 3 bases from V and 4 bases from J; junction bases left unmatched: 6. The germline gives CDR1 SGHTA, CDR2 FQGNSA. There are 15 residues in the CDR3. CDR3 sequence: CASSLVAGPADTQYF. In DNA form, the CDR3 reads TGTGCCAGCAGCTTGGTAGCGGGACCGGCAGATACGCAGTATTTT.

This clonotype appeared a few times. This sequence joins TRBV2 and TRBJ2-6; TRBD1 is a possible D gene (6 bases). The V end lost 7 bases, the J end lost 2 bases, and 9 bases lay between the germline ends. There are 14 residues in the CDR3. Per the germline V gene, CDR1 is SNHLY and CDR2 is FYNNEI. Here the CDR3 DNA reads TGTGCCAGCATACAGGGCCCTGGGGCCAACGTCCTGACTTTC. Encoded protein: CASIQGPGANVLTF.

J is TRBJ2-5 and V is TRBV20-1, with a possible D match to TRBD2 (6 bases). CDR3 length equals 15 residues. The V and J ends lost 4 bases and 11 bases respectively, with 26 bases between them. CDR1 is DFQATT and CDR2 is SNEGSKA in the germline V gene (reference sequence). This CDR3 is CSAKGLPSSHNEQYF. Here the CDR3 DNA reads TGCAGTGCTAAGGGACTTCCTAGCTCCCACAATGAGCAGTACTTC.

DNA of the CDR3: TGCAGCGTCGCGACAGGGAGAGGCACTGAAGCTTTCTTT. Protein: CSVATGRGTEAFF. The rearrangement uses TRBV29-1 and TRBJ1-1, with TRBD1 identical over 7 bases. Germline values: CDR1 SQVTM, CDR2 ANQGSEA. Trimming at V came to 6 bases and at J to 4 bases, leaving 8 bases not matched to a gene. The CDR3 is 13 amino acids.

This clonotype was detected a few times. CDR3 region: CASSSGATFYEQYF. The DNA of the CDR3 is TGTGCCAGCAGCTCGGGGGCAACTTTCTACGAGCAGTACTTC. The J gene is TRBJ2-7, the V gene TRBV27; possibly TRBD1 or TRBD2 for D (6 bases each). The CDR3 runs to 14 residues. CDR1 MNHEY and CDR2 SMNVEV come from the germline V gene (reference sequence). Trimming shortened V by 6 bases and J by 3 bases, and 15 bases separated the two germline ends.

Only a few counts were recorded for this clonotype. This chain uses TRBV10-3 with TRBJ2-7, with 7 bases that match TRBD1. The CDR3 covers 14 residues. V gave up 7 bases and J gave up 0 bases; unmatched junction bases: 6. Germline V gene data show CDR1 as ENHRY and CDR2 as SYGVKD. In nucleotides, the CDR3 is TGTGCCATCATGGGAACAGGGGACTCCTACGAGCAGTACTTC. It is translated as CAIMGTGDSYEQYF.

This chain links TRBV12-3 or TRBV12-4 with TRBJ1-6, with TRBD1 matching 7 bases. V shed 2 bases and J 10 bases; nucleotides not matched to a gene: 5. The length of the CDR3 is 14 residues. CDR3 sequence reads: CASSLRQGFSPLHF. CDR3 DNA sequence: TGTGCCAGCAGTTTAAGACAGGGATTCTCACCCCTCCACTTT.

The rearrangement uses TRBV11-3 and TRBJ2-3; D is ambiguous. The CDR3 consists of 10 residues. The germline gives CDR1 SGHNT, CDR2 YENEEA. Trimming stripped 7 bases from V and 5 bases from J, with 4 bases between. This chain's CDR3 is CASTLDTQYF. In DNA form, the CDR3 reads TGTGCCAGCACTTTAGATACGCAGTATTTT.

The chain is built from TRBV12-3 or TRBV12-4 and TRBJ1-1; D ambiguous. This CDR3 contains 14 residues. Trimming shortened V by 6 bases and J by 5 bases, and 16 bases separated the two germline ends. The chain's CDR3 is CASRASGFQTEAFF. CDR3 in DNA: TGTGCCAGCAGGGCCTCAGGTTTTCAGACTGAAGCTTTCTTT.

Worth noting for this clonotype: This could be a read error, since a much larger clone is one nucleotide away. The CDR3 region has the DNA TGCGCGGGCGGGGAAGCCAACGAGCAGTACTTC. It yields the protein CAGGEANEQYF. The chain couples TRBV29-1 to TRBJ2-4; D is perhaps TRBD2 (6 bases). The closer fit of TRBJ2-7 to the DNA end suggests the J call may be wrong. CDR1 and CDR2 from the germline V gene are SQVTM and ANQGSEA. The CDR3 length is 11 residues.

This chain connects TRBV20-1 to TRBJ2-4; 10 nucleotides align to TRBD2. V dropped 5 bases and J dropped 0; count of bases not matched to a gene: 4. The CDR3 consists of 15 residues. Germline V gives CDR1 DFQATT, CDR2 SNEGSKA (reference sequence). CDR3 loop: CSAGLAGVAKNIQYF. DNA of the CDR3: TGCAGTGCTGGCCTAGCGGGGGTAGCCAAAAACATTCAGTACTTC.